This TCR beta chain was identified during a study of T cells after yellow fever vaccination (dated by TCRdb to about 2019). Looking at the study overall: Libraries from fractions with low cell numbers were prepared with the SMART-Seq v4 Ultra Low Input RNA kit. Bulk TCR alpha and beta repertoires were sequenced longitudinally to track T-cell clones before and after primary and booster YFV17D yellow fever vaccination. Two healthy male donors, one aged 18 to 29 and one aged 30 to 39 years, were included in the cohort. Blood samples were taken at several timepoints before and after primary and secondary immunization, and bulk PBMC replicates and cell subsets were isolated.

In the paper's terms, the treatment or condition label means: live attenuated yellow fever vaccine strain. A standard Ficoll-Paque protocol was used to isolate PBMCs from peripheral blood. Dynabeads CD4 and CD8 positive selection kits were used to isolate CD4 and CD8 T-cell fractions. TriZol was used to extract RNA from bulk PBMCs, from CD4 and CD8 fractions, and from dextramer-positive and dextramer-negative fractions. Broad study findings and their caveats: FACS-sorted repertoires could contain abundant contaminating clonotypes from the bulk population, so computational filtering was required. The secondary T-cell response was found to be weaker but faster than the primary response, with a peak reached on day 5 rather than on day 15. After the booster, most clones that had expanded after primary vaccination were detected again (around 95% of CD4 and around nine tenths of CD8), suggesting broad maintenance of memory. Because only a couple of donors were included in the study, the extent to which the findings can be generalized is limited. A small fraction of clonotypes showed up in both the CD4 and CD8 compartments, probably as a result of convergent recombination.

The CDR3 runs 16 amino acids, cysteine and phenylalanine included. Of all the DNA, just the CDR3 is kept, 48 bases in frame from base 1. CDR1 and CDR2, looked up from the germline V gene (reference sequence), are SGHKS and YYEKEE. Germline trimming amounts to 3 bases on V and 0 bases on J, with 2 as the count of junction bases outside the gene matches. Notes on this clonotype: There is no known antigen for this receptor. No base qualities exist here, and no much larger clone lies one base off it.

TCR cDNA was synthesized by 5'RACE template switching, through which a universal primer site and unique molecular identifiers were introduced. cDNA synthesis was primed from both the TCR alpha and TCR beta constant segments. Library amplification used two PCR steps, and the second PCR step added sample barcodes and sequencing adapters. Sequencing of libraries was performed on Illumina HiSeq 2500 (2x100 bp) or NovaSeq (2x150 bp). From the authors' description of their analysis: MIGEC handled demultiplexing of reads and collapsing into UMI consensus sequences, while MiXCR performed V(D)J alignment. Clonotypes responding to the vaccine were identified with edgeR on replicate PBMC samples, with the criteria of FDR below 0.01 and a log2 fold change above 5 up to day 15. Each bulk clonotype was labeled CD4 or CD8 based on which sequenced repertoire, CD4 or CD8, contained the clonotype at higher abundance. In TCRdb, the public reads were trimmed at Q25 with fastp and aligned with MiXCR, with productive beta chains retained. Each CDR3 protein appears once, grouped with its most common genes and DNA. These V and J calls originate from TCRdb's pipeline instead of the authors' own analysis. Recorded for this sample are about 260,000 distinct CDR3 sequences; roughly 13% of them occurred a single time. 0.4% to 0.55% of the sample is held by the ten biggest clonotypes.

The material was CD4+ T cells sorted from PBMCs, obtained 45 days after the yellow fever booster vaccination. The TCR sequence derives from a young man who received the YFV17D yellow fever vaccine. Recombination joined TRBV5-5 with TRBJ2-1, with 11 junctional bases fitting TRBD2. The DNA sequence is TGTGCCAGCAGCTCGGGACTAGCGGCCTCCTACAATGAGCAGTTCTTC. It translates as CASSSGLAASYNEQFF.